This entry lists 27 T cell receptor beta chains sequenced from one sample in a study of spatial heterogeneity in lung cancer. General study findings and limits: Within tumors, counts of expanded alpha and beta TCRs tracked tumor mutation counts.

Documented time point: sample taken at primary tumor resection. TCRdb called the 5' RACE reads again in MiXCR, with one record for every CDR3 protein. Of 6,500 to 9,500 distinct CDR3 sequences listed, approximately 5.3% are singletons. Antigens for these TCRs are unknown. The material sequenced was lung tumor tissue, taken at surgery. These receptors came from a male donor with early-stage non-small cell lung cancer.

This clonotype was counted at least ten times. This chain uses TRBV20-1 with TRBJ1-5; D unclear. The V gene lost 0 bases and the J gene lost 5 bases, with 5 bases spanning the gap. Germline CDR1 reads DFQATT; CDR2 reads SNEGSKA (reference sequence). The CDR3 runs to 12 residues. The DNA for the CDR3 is TGCAGTGCTAGAGAGACCGATCAGCCCCAGCATTTT. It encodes CSARETDQPQHF.

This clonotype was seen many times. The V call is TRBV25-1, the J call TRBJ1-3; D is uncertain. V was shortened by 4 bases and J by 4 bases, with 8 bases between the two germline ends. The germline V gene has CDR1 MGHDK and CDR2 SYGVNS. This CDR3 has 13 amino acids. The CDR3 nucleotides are TGTGCCAGCAGTGCGCGGGGAGGAAACACCATATATTTT. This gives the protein CASSARGGNTIYF.

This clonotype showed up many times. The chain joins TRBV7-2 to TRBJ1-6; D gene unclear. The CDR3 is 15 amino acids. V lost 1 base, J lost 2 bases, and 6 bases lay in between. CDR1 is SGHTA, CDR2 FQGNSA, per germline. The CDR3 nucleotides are TGTGCCAGCAGCTTAGAGACACCCTATAATTCACCCCTCCACTTT. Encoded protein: CASSLETPYNSPLHF.

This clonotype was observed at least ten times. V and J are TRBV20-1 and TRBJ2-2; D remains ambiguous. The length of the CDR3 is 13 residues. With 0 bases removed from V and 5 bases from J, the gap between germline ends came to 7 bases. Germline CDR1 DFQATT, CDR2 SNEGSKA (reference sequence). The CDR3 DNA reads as TGCAGTGCTAGAGATGTAAGGACCGGGGAGCTGTTTTTT. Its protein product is CSARDVRTGELFF.

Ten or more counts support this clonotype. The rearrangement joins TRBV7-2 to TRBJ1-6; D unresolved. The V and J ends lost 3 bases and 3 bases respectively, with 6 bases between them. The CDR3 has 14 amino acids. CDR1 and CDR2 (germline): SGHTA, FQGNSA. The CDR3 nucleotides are TGTGCCAGCAGCTTCGGACGCTATAATTCACCCCTCCACTTT. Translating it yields CASSFGRYNSPLHF.

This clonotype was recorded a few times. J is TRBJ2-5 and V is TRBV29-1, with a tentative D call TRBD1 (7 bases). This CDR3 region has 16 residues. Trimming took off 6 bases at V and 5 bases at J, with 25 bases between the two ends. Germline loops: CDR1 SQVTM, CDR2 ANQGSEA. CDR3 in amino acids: CSVSPRRGPGVETQYF. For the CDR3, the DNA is TGCAGCGTCTCACCCAGGAGGGGGCCCGGGGTTGAGACCCAGTACTTC.

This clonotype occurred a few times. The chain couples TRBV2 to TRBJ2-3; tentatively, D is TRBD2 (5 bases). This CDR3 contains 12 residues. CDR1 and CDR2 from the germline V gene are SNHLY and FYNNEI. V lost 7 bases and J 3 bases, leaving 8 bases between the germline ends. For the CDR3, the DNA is TGTGCCAGCATTCGGGGAACAGATACGCAGTATTTT. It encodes CASIRGTDTQYF.

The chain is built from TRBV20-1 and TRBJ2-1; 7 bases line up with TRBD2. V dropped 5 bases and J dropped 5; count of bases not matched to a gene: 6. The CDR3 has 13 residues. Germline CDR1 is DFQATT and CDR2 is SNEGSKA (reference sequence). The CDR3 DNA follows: TGCAGTGCTGATGCTAGCGGCAACAATGAGCAGTTCTTC. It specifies CSADASGNNEQFF.

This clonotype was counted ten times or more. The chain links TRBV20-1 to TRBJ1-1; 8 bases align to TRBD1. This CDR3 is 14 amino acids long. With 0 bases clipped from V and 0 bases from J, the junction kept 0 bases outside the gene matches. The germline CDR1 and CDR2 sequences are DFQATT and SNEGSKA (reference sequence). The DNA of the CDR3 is TGCAGTGCTAGAGAGGACAGGGTGAACACTGAAGCTTTCTTT. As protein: CSAREDRVNTEAFF.

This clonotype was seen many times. CDR3 DNA: TGTGCCAGCACCCCACAGGGTACAACTAATGAAAAACTGTTTTTT. It specifies CASTPQGTTNEKLFF. The chain combines TRBV2 with TRBJ1-4, with D possibly TRBD1 on 6 matching bases. Trimming left V 7 bases short and J 0 bases short, with 12 bases between. The CDR3 length is 15 residues. Germline CDR1 is SNHLY and CDR2 is FYNNEI. The variable domain in full, with the rest retrieved from reference TRBV2 and TRBJ1-4, is EPEVTQTPSHQVTQMGQEVILRCVPISNHLYFYWYRQILGQKVEFLVSFYNNEISEKSEIFDDQFSVERPDGSNFTLKIRSTKLEDSAMYFCASTPQGTTNEKLFFGSGTQLSVL.

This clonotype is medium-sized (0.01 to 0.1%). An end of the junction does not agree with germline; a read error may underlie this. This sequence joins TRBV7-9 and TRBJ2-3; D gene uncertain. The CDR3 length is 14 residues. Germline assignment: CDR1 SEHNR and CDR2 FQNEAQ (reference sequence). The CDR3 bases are TGTGCCAGCACCTTAGGGTACGGCACAGATACGCAGTATTTT. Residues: CASTLGYGTDTQYF. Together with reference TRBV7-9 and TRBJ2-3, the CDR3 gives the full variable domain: DTGVSQNPRHKITKRGQNVTFRCDPISEHNRLYWYRQTLGQGPEFLTYFQNEAQLEKSRLLSDRFSAERPKGSFSTLEIQRTEQGDSAMYLCASTLGYGTDTQYFGPGTRLTVL.

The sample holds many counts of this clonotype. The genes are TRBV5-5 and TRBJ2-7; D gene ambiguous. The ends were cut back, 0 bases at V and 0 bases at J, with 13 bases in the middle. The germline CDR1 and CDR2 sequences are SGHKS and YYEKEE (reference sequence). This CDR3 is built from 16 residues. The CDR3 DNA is TGTGCCAGCAGCTTGGAGGATGGTCTAAGCTCCTACGAGCAGTACTTC. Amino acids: CASSLEDGLSSYEQYF.

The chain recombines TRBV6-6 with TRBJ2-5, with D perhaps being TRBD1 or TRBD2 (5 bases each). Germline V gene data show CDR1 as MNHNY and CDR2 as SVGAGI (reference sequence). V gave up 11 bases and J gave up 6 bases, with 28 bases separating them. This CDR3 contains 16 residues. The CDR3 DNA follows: TGTGCCGGCATCCCCCAAGGGGAGCAGGTTATGAAGACCCAGTACTTC. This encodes CAGIPQGEQVMKTQYF.

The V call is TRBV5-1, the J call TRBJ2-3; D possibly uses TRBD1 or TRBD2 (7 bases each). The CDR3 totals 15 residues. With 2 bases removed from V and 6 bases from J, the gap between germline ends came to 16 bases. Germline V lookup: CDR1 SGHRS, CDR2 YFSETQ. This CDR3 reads CASSLQGTTGDTQYF. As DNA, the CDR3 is TGCGCCAGCAGCTTACAGGGGACTACCGGCGATACGCAGTATTTT.

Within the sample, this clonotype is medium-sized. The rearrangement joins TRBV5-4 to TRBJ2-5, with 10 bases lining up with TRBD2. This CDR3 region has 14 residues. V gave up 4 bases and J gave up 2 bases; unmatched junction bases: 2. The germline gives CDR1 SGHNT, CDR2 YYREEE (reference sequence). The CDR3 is CASSRAGGQETQYF. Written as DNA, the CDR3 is TGTGCCAGCAGCCGAGCGGGAGGGCAAGAGACCCAGTACTTC. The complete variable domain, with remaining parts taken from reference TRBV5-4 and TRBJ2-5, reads ETGVTQSPTHLIKTRGQQVTLRCSSQSGHNTVSWYQQALGQGPQFIFQYYREEENGRGNFPPRFSGLQFPNYSSELNVNALELDDSALYLCASSRAGGQETQYFGPGTRLLVL.

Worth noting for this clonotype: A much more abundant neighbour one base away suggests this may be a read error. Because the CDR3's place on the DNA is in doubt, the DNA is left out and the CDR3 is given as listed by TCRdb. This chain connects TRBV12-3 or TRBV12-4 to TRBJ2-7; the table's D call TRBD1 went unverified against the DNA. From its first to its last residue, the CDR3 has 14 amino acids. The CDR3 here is CASSFGLGAYEQHF.

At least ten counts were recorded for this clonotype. The CDR3 here is CASSSLAGGGEQFF. CDR3 DNA: TGTGCCAGCAGTTCTCTAGCGGGAGGAGGTGAGCAGTTCTTC. The chain carries TRBV28 and TRBJ2-1, with TRBD2 matching 11 bases. Germline V gene lookup returns CDR1 MDHEN and CDR2 SYDVKM. This CDR3 spans 14 amino acids. The V gene end was trimmed by 4 bases and the J gene end by 9 bases; junction bases not matched to a gene: 5.

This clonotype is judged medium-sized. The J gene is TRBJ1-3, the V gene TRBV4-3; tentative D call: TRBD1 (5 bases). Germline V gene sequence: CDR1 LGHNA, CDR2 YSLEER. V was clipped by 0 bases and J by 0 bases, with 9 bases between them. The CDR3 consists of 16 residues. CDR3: CASSQDSRASGNTIYF. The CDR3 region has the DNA TGCGCCAGCAGCCAAGATTCCAGGGCCTCTGGAAACACCATATATTTT.

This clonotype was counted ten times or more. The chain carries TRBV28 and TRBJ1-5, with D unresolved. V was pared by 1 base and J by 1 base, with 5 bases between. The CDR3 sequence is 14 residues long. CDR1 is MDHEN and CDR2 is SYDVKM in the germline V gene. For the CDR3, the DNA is TGTGCCAGCAGTTTATCCCTAAGCAATCAGCCCCAGCATTTT. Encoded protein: CASSLSLSNQPQHF.

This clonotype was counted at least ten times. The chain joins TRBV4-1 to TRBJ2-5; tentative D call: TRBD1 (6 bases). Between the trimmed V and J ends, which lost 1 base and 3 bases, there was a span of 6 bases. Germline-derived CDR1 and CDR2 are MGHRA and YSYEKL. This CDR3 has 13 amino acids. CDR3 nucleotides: TGCGCCAGCAGCCAAGCAGGGGAAGAGACCCAGTACTTC. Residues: CASSQAGEETQYF.

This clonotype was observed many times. CDR3 in amino acids: CASSSLIVAGGLNEQFF. The CDR3 region has the DNA TGTGCCAGCAGTTCCCTTATTGTAGCGGGAGGGCTTAATGAGCAGTTCTTC. This sequence joins TRBV27 and TRBJ2-1; 11 bases are a match to TRBD2. V lost 4 bases to trimming and J lost 7 bases; unmatched junction nucleotides: 12. Germline lookup yields CDR1 MNHEY and CDR2 SMNVEV (reference sequence). The CDR3 is 17 amino acids.

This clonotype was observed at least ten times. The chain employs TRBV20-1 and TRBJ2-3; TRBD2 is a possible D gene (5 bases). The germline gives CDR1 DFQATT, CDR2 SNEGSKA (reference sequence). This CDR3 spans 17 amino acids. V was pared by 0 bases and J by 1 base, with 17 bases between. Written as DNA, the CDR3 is TGCAGTGCTAGAGAACCGATTCCCGGCGGGCGCACAGATACGCAGTATTTT. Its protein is CSAREPIPGGRTDTQYF.

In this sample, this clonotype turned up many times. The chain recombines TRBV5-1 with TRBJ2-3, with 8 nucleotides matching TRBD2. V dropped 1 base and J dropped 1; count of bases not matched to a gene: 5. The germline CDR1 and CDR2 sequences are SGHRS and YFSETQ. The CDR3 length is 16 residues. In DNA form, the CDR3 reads TGCGCCAGCAGCTTGCAGCGGGGGTACGGCACAGATACGCAGTATTTT. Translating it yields CASSLQRGYGTDTQYF.

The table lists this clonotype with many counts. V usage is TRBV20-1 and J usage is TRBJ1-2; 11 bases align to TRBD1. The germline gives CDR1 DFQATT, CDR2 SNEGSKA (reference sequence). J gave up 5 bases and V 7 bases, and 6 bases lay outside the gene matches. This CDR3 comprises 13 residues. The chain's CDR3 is CSGEDRGRYGYTF. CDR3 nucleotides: TGCAGTGGGGAGGACAGGGGGCGGTATGGCTACACCTTC.

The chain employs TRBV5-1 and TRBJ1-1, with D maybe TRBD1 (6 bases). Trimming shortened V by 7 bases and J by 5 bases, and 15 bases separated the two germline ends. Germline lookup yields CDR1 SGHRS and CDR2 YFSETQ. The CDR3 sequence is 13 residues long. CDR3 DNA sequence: TGCGCCAGCCGGGGGCCTGTGGGGACTGAAGCTTTCTTT. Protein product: CASRGPVGTEAFF.

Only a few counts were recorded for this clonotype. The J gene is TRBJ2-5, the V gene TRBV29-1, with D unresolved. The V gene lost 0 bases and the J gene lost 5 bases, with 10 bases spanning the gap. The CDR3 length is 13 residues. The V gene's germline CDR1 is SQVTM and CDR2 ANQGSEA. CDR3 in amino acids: CSVEDPRYETQYF. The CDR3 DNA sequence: TGCAGCGTTGAAGATCCCAGATACGAGACCCAGTACTTC.

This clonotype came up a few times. CDR3 residues: CASRLDMYQETQYF. The CDR3 DNA is TGTGCCAGCAGGTTGGACATGTACCAAGAGACCCAGTACTTC. The chain is built from TRBV7-3 and TRBJ2-5, with D possibly being TRBD1 (5 bases). The CDR3 is 14 amino acids. V lost 6 bases and J lost 0, with 11 bases in between. Germline V gene data show CDR1 as SGHTA and CDR2 as FQGTGA.